These 9 T cell receptor beta chains came from one sample sequenced in a study of CD8+ T cells in alopecia areata. Stated treatment: oral pan-JAK inhibitor, 5-10 mg twice daily. RNA was extracted and reverse transcribed into cDNA as the sequencing template. TCRdb's copy holds only in-frame clones and misses some; the assay was immunoSEQ multiplex PCR. The data hold about 200,000 clones, with roughly two fifths observed a single time. The sample here was CD4+ T cells sorted from blood, taken between weeks 30 and 35, from a patient treated with tofacitinib. These receptors originate from a human donor with alopecia areata.

V and J are TRBV29-1 and TRBJ2-1; 8 bases fit TRBD2. The ends lost 6 bases at V and 2 bases at J; junction bases unmatched: 9. CDR3 length: 15 amino acids. The germline V gene encodes CDR1 SQVTM and CDR2 ANQGSEA. The DNA for the CDR3 is TGCAGCGTAGGTACTGAAGCGGGGGCCTACAATGAGCAGTTCTTC. Protein sequence: CSVGTEAGAYNEQFF.

A note on this clone: A read error may account for a junction end that differs from germline. The chain carries TRBV7-7 and TRBJ2-7; D may be TRBD1 or TRBD2 (7 bases each). CDR1 is SSHAT, CDR2 FNYEAQ, per germline (reference sequence). CDR3 length equals 15 residues. CDR3 bases: TGTGCTAGCAGCGCAGGAGCGGGACAGAACTACGAGCAGTACTTC. This translates into CASSAGAGQNYEQYF.

This clone was found a few times. This rearrangement joins TRBV2 to TRBJ2-1; no definite D call. Between the trimmed V and J ends, which lost 7 bases and 8 bases, there was a span of 9 bases. Per germline, CDR1 SNHLY and CDR2 FYNNEI. The CDR3 length is 11 residues. The CDR3 bases are TGTGCCAGCATGCAGGTCTATGAGCAGTTCTTC. This gives the protein CASMQVYEQFF.

V usage is TRBV19 and J usage is TRBJ1-5; 11 nucleotides align to TRBD1. Trimming removed 5 bases from V and 4 bases from J; junction bases left unmatched: 4. The CDR3 consists of 15 residues. CDR1 LNHDA and CDR2 SQIVND come from the germline V gene (reference sequence). The CDR3 region has the DNA TGTGCCAGTAGTTTCCGGGACAGGGGGAATCAGCCCCAGCATTTT. It is translated as CASSFRDRGNQPQHF.

The chain links TRBV2 to TRBJ1-2, with D possibly TRBD1 on 6 matching bases. The germline gives CDR1 SNHLY, CDR2 FYNNEI. The CDR3 has 14 amino acids. The germline V and J ends were trimmed by 6 bases and 8 bases, with 19 bases remaining between them. CDR3 coding DNA: TGTGCCAGCAGGGCCGGAACAGGGTTTTTGGGCTACACCTTC. Amino acid sequence: CASRAGTGFLGYTF. Full variable domain (rest looked up from reference TRBV2 and TRBJ1-2): EPEVTQTPSHQVTQMGQEVILRCVPISNHLYFYWYRQILGQKVEFLVSFYNNEISEKSEIFDDQFSVERPDGSNFTLKIRSTKLEDSAMYFCASRAGTGFLGYTFGSGTRLTVV.

This sequence joins TRBV29-1 and TRBJ2-1, with 14 bases aligning to TRBD2. The CDR3 totals 18 residues. V lost 5 bases and J lost 5; bases outside the gene matches: 14. In germline, CDR1 is SQVTM, CDR2 ANQGSEA. DNA of the CDR3: TGCAGCGTTTTATCCGGGACTAGCGGGGGCCCTACCGACAATGAGCAGTTCTTC. Its protein product is CSVLSGTSGGPTDNEQFF.

The chain is built from TRBV29-1 and TRBJ2-6; 7 bases align to TRBD2. V shed 5 bases, J shed 0 bases, and the junction held 10 bases outside the gene matches. The CDR3 is made up of 17 amino acids. Germline V CDR1 and CDR2: SQVTM, ANQGSEA. This chain's CDR3 is CSVLWRESGSGANVLTF. CDR3 sequence (DNA): TGCAGCGTTCTTTGGCGGGAGTCAGGCTCTGGGGCCAACGTCCTGACTTTC.

This clone was found a few times. The chain recombines TRBV29-1 with TRBJ2-5, with 8 bases identical to TRBD2. Germline CDR1 is SQVTM and CDR2 is ANQGSEA. The CDR3 spans 13 residues. Trimming took 6 bases from V and 1 from J; bases not matched to a gene: 4. The CDR3 sequence is CSVGGGTQETQYF. The CDR3 DNA reads as TGCAGCGTCGGGGGGGGGACCCAAGAGACCCAGTACTTC.

The chain is built from TRBV10-3 and TRBJ2-1, with D perhaps matching TRBD2 (5 bases). This CDR3 has 14 amino acids. Germline-derived CDR1 and CDR2 are ENHRY and SYGVKD. Between the trimmed V and J ends, which lost 7 bases and 8 bases, there was a span of 18 bases. CDR3: CAINAGSLRDEQFF. Written as DNA, the CDR3 is TGTGCCATCAACGCAGGATCTTTGAGGGATGAGCAGTTCTTC.